This section outlines one T cell receptor (beta chain) sequence together with its context. The antigen remains unidentified. The listed genes are named as in mouse. The CDR3 goes on 1 residue after the read ends, and that part is filled in from the germline J gene. Additional DNA sequences in this sample encode the identical CDR3. The CDR3 has 14 amino acids. The V gene's germline CDR1 is NSHNY and CDR2 SYGAGN. J was trimmed by 0 bases and V by 4 bases; bases with no gene match: 2. The record originates from a study of tissue T cells after allogeneic stem cell transplantation. Findings and caveats of the study: Shared clones across patients were few; motif clustering revealed tissue-specific shared signatures.

Sequencing of TCRbeta CDR3 at survey depth gave sequences and template counts. The protocol was immunoSEQ multiplex PCR, while the TCRdb copy is restricted to in-frame clones and leaves out a portion. This table has some 22,000 clones, over 55% appearing once. This sequence joins TRBV13-1 and TRBJ1-1; the match to TRBD1 covers 8 bases. The sample comprised spleen. This clonotype originated in a female BALB/c mouse in good health. This strain's MHC haplotype is H2-d. The CDR3 DNA, read in part, is TGTGCCAGCAGTCCGGGACAGGCAAACACAGAAGTCTTC. Its protein product is CASSPGQANTEVF. The whole CDR3 protein reads CASSPGQANTEVFF.